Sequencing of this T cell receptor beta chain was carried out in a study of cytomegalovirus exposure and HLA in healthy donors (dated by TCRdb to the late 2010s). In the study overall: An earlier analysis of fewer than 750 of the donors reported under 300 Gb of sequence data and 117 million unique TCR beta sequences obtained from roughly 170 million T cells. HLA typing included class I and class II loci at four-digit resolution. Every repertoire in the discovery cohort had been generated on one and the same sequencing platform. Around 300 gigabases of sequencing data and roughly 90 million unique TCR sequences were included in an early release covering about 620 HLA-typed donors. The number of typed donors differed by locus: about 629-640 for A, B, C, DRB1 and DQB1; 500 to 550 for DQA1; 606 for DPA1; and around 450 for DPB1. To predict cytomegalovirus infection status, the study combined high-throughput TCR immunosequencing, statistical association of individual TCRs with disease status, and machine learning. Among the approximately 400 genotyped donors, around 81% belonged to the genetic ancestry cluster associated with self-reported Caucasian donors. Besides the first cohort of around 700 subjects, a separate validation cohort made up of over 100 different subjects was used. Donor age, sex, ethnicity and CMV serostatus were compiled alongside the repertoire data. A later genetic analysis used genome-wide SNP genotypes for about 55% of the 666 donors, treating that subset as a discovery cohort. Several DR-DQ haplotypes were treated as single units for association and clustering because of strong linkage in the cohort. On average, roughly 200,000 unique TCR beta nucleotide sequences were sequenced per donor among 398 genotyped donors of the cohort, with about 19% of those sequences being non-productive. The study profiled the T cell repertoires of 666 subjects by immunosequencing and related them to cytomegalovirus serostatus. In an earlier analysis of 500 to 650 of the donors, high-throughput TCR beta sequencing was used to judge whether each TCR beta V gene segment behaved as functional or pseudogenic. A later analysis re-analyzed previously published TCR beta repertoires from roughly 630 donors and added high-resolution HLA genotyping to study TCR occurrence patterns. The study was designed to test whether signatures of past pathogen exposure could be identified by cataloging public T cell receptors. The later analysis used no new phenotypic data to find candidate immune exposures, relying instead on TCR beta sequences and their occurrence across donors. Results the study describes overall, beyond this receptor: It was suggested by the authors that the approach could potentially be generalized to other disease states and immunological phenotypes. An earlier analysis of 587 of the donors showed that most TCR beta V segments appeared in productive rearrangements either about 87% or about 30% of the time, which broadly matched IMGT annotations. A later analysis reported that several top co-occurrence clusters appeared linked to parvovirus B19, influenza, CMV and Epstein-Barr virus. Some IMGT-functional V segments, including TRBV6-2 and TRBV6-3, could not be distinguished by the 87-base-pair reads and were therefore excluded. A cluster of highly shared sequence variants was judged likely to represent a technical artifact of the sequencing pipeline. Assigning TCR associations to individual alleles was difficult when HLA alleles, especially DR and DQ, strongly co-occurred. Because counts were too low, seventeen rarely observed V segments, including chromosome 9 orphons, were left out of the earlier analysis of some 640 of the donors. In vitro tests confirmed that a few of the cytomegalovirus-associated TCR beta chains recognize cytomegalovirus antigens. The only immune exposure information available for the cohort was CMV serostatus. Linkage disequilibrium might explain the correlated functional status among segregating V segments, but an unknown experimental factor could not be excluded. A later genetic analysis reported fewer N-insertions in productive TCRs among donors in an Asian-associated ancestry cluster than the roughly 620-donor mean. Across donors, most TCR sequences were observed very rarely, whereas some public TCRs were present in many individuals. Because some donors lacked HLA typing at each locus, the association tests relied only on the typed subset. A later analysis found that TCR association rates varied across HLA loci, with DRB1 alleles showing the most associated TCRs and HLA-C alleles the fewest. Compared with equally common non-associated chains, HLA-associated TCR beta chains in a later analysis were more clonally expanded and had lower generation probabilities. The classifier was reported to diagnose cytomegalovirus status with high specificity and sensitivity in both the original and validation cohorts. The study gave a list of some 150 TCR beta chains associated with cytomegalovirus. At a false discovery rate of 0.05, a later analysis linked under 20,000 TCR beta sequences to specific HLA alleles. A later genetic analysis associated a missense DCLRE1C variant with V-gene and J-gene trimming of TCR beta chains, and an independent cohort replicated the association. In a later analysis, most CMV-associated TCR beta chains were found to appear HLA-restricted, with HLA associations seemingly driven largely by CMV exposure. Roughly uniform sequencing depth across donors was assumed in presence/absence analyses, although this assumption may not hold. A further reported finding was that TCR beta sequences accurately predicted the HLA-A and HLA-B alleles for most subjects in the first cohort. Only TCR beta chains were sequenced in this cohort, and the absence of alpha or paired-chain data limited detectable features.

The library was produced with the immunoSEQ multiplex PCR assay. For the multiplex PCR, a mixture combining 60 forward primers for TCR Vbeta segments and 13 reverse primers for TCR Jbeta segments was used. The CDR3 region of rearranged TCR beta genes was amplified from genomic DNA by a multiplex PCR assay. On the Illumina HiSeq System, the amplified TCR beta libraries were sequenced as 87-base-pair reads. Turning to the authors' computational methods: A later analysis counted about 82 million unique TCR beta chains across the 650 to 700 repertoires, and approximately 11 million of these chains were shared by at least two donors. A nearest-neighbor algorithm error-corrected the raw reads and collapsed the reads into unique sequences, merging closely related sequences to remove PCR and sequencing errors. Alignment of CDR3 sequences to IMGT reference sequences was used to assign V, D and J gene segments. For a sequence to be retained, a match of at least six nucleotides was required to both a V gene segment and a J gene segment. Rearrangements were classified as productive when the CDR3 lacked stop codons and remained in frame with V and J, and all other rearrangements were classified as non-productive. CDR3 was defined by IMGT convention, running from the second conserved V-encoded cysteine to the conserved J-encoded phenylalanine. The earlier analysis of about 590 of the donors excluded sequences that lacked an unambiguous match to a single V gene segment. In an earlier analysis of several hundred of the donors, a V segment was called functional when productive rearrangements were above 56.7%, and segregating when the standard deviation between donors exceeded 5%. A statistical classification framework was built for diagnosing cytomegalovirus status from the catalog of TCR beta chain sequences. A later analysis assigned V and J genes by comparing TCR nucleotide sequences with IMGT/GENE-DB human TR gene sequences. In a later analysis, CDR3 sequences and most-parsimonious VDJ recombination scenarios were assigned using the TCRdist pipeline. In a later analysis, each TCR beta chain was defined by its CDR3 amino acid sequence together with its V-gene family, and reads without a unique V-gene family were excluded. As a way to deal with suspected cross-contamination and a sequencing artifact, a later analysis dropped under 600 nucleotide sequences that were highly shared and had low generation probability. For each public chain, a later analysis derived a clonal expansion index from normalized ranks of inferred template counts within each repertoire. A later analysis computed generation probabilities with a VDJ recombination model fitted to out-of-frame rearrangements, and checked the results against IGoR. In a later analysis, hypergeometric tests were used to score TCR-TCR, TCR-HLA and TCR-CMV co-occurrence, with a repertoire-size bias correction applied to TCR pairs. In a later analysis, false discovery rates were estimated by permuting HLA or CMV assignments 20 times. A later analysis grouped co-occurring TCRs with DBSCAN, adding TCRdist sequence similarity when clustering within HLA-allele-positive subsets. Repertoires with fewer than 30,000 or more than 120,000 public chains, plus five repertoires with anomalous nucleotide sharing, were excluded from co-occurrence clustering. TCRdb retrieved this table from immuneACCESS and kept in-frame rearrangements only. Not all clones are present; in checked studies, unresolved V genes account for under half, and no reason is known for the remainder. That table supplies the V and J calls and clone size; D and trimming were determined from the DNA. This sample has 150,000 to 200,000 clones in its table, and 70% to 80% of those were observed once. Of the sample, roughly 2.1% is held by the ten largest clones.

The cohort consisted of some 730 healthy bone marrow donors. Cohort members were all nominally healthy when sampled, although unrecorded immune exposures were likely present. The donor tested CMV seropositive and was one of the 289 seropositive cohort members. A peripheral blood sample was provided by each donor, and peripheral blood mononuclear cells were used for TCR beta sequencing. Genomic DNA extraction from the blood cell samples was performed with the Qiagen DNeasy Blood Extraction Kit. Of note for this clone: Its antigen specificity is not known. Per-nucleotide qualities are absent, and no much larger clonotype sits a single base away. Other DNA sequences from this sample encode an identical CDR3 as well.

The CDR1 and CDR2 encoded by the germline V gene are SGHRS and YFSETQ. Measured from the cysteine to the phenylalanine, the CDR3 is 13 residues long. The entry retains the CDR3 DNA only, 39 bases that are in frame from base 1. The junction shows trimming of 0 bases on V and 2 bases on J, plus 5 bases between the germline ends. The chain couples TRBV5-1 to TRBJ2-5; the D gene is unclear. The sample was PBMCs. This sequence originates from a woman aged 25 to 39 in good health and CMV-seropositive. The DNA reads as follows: TGCGCCAGCAGCTTGGGCCAGCAAGAGACCCAGTACTTC. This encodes CASSLGQQETQYF. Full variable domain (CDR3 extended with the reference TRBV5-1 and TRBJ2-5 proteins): KAGVTQTPRYLIKTRGQQVTLSCSPISGHRSVSWYQQTPGQGLQFLFEYFSETQRNKGNFPGRFSGRQFSNSRSEMNVSTLELGDSALYLCASSLGQQETQYFGPGTRLLVL.